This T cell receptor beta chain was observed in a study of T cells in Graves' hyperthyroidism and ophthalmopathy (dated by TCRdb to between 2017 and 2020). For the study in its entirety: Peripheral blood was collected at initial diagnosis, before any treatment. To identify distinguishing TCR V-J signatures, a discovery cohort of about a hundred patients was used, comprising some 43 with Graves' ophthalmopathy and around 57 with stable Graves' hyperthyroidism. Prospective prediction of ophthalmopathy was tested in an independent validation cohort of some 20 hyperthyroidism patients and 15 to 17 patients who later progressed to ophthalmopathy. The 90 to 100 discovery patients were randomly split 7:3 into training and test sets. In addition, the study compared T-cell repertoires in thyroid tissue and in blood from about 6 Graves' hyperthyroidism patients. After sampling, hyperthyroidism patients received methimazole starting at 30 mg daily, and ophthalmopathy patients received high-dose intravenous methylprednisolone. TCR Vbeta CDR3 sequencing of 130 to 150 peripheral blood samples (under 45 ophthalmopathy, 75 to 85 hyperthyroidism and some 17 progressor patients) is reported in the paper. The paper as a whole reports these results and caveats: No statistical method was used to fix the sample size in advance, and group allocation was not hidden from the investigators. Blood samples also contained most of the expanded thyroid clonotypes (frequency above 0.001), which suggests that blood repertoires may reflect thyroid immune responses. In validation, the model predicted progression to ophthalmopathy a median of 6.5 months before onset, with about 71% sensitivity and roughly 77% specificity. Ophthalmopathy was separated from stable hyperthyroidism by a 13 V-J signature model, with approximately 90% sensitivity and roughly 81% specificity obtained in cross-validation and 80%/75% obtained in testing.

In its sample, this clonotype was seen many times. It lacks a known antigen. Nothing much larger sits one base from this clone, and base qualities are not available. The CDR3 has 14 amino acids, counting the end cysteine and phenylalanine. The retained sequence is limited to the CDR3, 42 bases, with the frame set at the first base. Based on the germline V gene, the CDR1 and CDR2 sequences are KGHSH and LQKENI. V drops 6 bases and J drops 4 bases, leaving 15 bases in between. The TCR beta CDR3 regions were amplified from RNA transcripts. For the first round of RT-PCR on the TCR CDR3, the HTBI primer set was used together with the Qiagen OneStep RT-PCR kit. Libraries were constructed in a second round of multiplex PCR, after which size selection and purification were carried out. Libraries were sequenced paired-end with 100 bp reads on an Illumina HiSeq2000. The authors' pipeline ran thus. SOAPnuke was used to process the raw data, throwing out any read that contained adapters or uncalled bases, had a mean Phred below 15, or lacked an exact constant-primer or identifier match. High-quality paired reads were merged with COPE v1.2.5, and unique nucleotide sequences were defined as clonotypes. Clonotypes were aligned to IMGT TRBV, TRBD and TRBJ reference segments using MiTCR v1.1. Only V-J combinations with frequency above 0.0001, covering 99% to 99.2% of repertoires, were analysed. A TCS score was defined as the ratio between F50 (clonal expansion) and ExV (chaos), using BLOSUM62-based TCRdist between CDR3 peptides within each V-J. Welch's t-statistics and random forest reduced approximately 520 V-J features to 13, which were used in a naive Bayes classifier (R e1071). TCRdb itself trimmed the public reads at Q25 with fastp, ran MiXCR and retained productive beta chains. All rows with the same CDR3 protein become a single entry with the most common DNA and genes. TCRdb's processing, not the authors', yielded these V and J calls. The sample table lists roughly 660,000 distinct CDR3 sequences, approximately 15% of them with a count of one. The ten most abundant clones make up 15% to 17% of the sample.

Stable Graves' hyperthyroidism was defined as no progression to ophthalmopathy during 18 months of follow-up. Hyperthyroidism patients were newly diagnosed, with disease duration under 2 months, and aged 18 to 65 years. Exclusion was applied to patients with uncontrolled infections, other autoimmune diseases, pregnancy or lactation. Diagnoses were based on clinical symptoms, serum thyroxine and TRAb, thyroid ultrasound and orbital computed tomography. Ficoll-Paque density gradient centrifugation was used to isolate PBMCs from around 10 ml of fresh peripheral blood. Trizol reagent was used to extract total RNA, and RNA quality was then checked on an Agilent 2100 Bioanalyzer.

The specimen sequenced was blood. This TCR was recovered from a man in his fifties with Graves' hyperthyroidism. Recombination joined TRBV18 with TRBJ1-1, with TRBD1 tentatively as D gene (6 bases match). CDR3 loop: CASSLGQLATEAFF. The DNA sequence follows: TGTGCCAGCTCCCTAGGACAGCTCGCCACTGAAGCTTTCTTT.